What follows describes a single T cell receptor (beta chain). The data were taken from a study of technical replicates of blood from a few donors. Clones were sequenced by immunoSEQ multiplex PCR, and TCRdb holds only the in-frame ones, with some missing. The table lists about 97,000 clones, around 96% of them singletons. V lost 1 base to trimming and J lost 5 bases; unmatched junction nucleotides: 5. The germline V gene has CDR1 PRHDT and CDR2 FYEKMQ (reference sequence). This CDR3 region has 14 residues. The specimen sequenced was T cells isolated from PBMCs. The gene calls are TRBV13 and TRBJ2-7, with TRBD1 matching over 7 bases. The sequence derives from a human donor in good health. CDR3 DNA sequence: TGTGCCAGCAGCTTAGAGGGGGCGCGGGACGAGCAGTACTTC. This translates into CASSLEGARDEQYF.